This is a list of T cell receptor beta chains from one sample in a study of T cells in pancreatic ductal adenocarcinoma. TCRdb's table, derived via immunoSEQ multiplex PCR, lists solely in-frame clones and lacks some. The sample has around 100,000 clones; about 95% are singletons. Sequencing was carried out using PBMCs. The receptors originated from a human donor with pancreatic ductal adenocarcinoma. CDR3s include the opening cysteine and the closing phenylalanine or tryptophan. D genes are given only for firm matches. Rows may omit the clone size; those that give it use once, few, many or a size class.

>.|TRBD1|TRBV7-9|TRBJ2-2
TGTGCCAGCAAACCGGGACAGGTCGGACCCGGGGAGCTGTTTTTT
CASKPGQVGPGELFF
>.|.|TRBV27|TRBJ2-1
TGTGCCAGCAGCCGGGATTCACCCACCCGGAGTGAGCAGTTCTTC
CASSRDSPTRSEQFF
>.|.|TRBV6-6|TRBJ2-3
TGTGCCAGCAGTTTAATAGGAGAAAGCACAGATACGCAGTATTTT
CASSLIGESTDTQYF
>.|TRBD1|TRBV29-1|TRBJ2-3
TGCAGCGTTGACGCGGTTACAGGGGGCGATTATACGCAGTATTTT
CSVDAVTGGDYTQYF
>.|.|TRBV25-1|TRBJ2-6
TGTGCCAGCAGTGAATACCAGGTATCTGGGGCCAACGTCCTGACTTTC
CASSEYQVSGANVLTF
>.|.|TRBV6-6|TRBJ2-3
TGTGCCAGCAGTTACCAGGATGGTACGCAGTATTTT
CASSYQDGTQYF
>.|TRBD1|TRBV4-1|TRBJ1-2
TGCGCCAGCAGCCAAGACCCGGGACAGGGAAACTATGGCTACACCTTC
CASSQDPGQGNYGYTF
>.|.|TRBV4-1|TRBJ2-7
TGCGCCAGCAGCCAAGGATACGGACTTAACGAGCAGTACTTC
CASSQGYGLNEQYF
>.|TRBD1|TRBV2|TRBJ1-1
TGTGCCAGCAGAGACAGGGGCAGGACTGAAGCTTTCTTT
CASRDRGRTEAFF
>.|TRBD2|TRBV4-3|TRBJ2-5
TGCGCCAGCAGCCAAGTGTGGGGGGGATGGGAGACCCAGTACTTC
CASSQVWGGWETQYF
>once|TRBD2|TRBV30|TRBJ2-1
TGTGCCTGGGAGACTAGCGGGGCCCGCGTGCGGTTCTTC
CAWETSGARVRFF
>.|.|TRBV5-1|TRBJ1-3
TGCGCCAGCAGCTTGGGTATTGGAAACACCATATATTTT
CASSLGIGNTIYF
>.|TRBD1|TRBV28|TRBJ2-7
TGTGCCAGCAGGGGACAGGGGGCGCGCGAGCAGTACTTC
CASRGQGAREQYF
>.|.|TRBV7-2|TRBJ2-3
TGTGCCAGCAGCCCTAACGGGGGAAAAGATACGCAGTATTTT
CASSPNGGKDTQYF
>.|.|TRBV6-5|TRBJ1-5
TGTGCCAGCCAAGACAGCGACAATCAGCCCCAGCATTTT
CASQDSDNQPQHF
>.|.|TRBV6-1|TRBJ1-5
TGTGCCAGCACCTCAAACGGGGTGAATCAGCCCCAGCATTTT
CASTSNGVNQPQHF
>.|TRBD1|TRBV12-5|TRBJ2-2
TGTGCTAGTGGTCCTGACAGGGGGATCACCGGGGAGCTGTTTTTT
CASGPDRGITGELFF
>.|TRBD1|TRBV7-6|TRBJ2-7
TGTGCCAGCAGCCAGGGGACAGGGGGGTACGAGCAGTACTTC
CASSQGTGGYEQYF
>.|.|TRBV27|TRBJ1-5
TGTGCCAGCATGGCTATCGGGCAGCCCCAGCATTTT
CASMAIGQPQHF
>.|TRBD1|TRBV18|TRBJ2-2
TGTGCCAGCTCACCTAGACAGGGGCGGAACACCGGGGAGCTGTTTTTT
CASSPRQGRNTGELFF